Shown below are 15 T cell receptor beta chains from a single sample sequenced in a study of CD8 T cells in Susac syndrome (dated by TCRdb to between 2018 and 2021). Library construction relied on the immunoSEQ multiplex PCR assay. RNA was extracted using the RNeasy kit, and roughly 0.5 to 1 ug of the RNA was reverse transcribed with random hexamers. TCRdb ran its own pipeline on the public reads, namely fastp trimming at Q25 and MiXCR clone calling, and kept in-frame beta chains. Duplicate CDR3 protein sequences are folded into a single record with the most common DNA and genes. This sample has 250,000 to 300,000 distinct CDR3 sequences in its table, and 70% to 90% of those were observed once. The ten largest clones add up to over 0.1% of the sample. Material for sequencing was CD8+ T cells from PBMCs. The receptors originated from a human donor with multiple sclerosis.

This chain uses TRBV19 with TRBJ1-5; 10 bases map to TRBD1. In germline, CDR1 is LNHDA, CDR2 SQIVND (reference sequence). CDR3 length: 15 amino acids. The V segment lost 7 bases and the J segment 3 bases; nucleotides outside the gene matches: 6. CDR3 DNA sequence: TGTGCCAGTACTCCGGGACAGGGGCCCAATCAGCCCCAGCATTTT. Translation: CASTPGQGPNQPQHF.

This chain links TRBV27 with TRBJ2-7; TRBD1 might be the D (6 bases). Per germline, CDR1 MNHEY and CDR2 SMNVEV (reference sequence). The CDR3 covers 13 residues. Trimming stripped 5 bases from V and 4 bases from J, with 12 bases between. This chain's CDR3 is CASSPDSLYEQYF. The CDR3 DNA reads as TGTGCCAGCAGTCCGGACAGTCTTTACGAGCAGTACTTC.

V usage is TRBV7-9 and J usage is TRBJ2-7; 7 bases are a match to TRBD1. The germline V gene encodes CDR1 SEHNR and CDR2 FQNEAQ (reference sequence). The CDR3 spans 15 residues. The V segment lost 4 bases and the J segment 5 bases; nucleotides outside the gene matches: 11. The CDR3 loop reads CASSSPQGRRDEQYF. CDR3 nucleotide sequence: TGTGCCAGCAGCTCCCCACAGGGGAGAAGGGACGAGCAGTACTTC.

Here the CDR3 DNA reads TGTGCCAGCGGCCGGCCCGATACGCAGTATTTT. The encoded protein is CASGRPDTQYF. This chain connects TRBV12-3 or TRBV12-4 to TRBJ2-3, with D unresolved. There are 11 residues in the CDR3. The V gene lost 8 bases and the J gene lost 6 bases, with 9 bases spanning the gap.

The rearrangement joins TRBV27 to TRBJ2-3; the match to TRBD2 covers 12 bases. The V and J ends lost 1 base and 0 bases, in that order; junction bases with no gene match: 14. This CDR3 contains 21 residues. Germline CDR1 and CDR2: MNHEY and SMNVEV (reference sequence). The CDR3 spells CASSLYPSSGRARGSTDTQYF. CDR3 bases: TGTGCCAGCAGTTTATATCCCTCTAGCGGGAGGGCCCGAGGGAGCACAGATACGCAGTATTTT.

The V call is TRBV28, the J call TRBJ1-3, with D uncertain. Germline CDR1 and CDR2: MDHEN and SYDVKM. The CDR3 covers 17 residues. V dropped 2 bases and J dropped 1 base, with 15 bases sitting between them. The CDR3 DNA reads as TGTGCCAGCAGTTTACTTGAGTCTCCTTCGTCTGGAAACACCATATATTTT. Protein sequence: CASSLLESPSSGNTIYF.

V is TRBV29-1 and J is TRBJ2-7; 7 bases agree with TRBD2. With 2 bases clipped from V and 2 bases from J, the junction kept 6 bases outside the gene matches. Germline CDR1 and CDR2: SQVTM and ANQGSEA. CDR3 size: 14 residues. For the CDR3, the DNA is TGCAGCGTTGAAAGGGCTAGCGGAACCTACGAGCAGTACTTC. The encoded protein is CSVERASGTYEQYF.

The chain uses TRBV27 and TRBJ2-4, with unresolved D. The germline gives CDR1 MNHEY, CDR2 SMNVEV (reference sequence). There are 13 residues in the CDR3. Trimming took 8 bases from V and 3 from J, leaving 11 bases between them. The CDR3 loop is CASQNSGKNIQYF. CDR3 DNA: TGTGCCAGCCAGAATTCCGGCAAAAACATTCAGTACTTC.

This CDR3 is CAIRGTSGPSYNEQFF. The CDR3 region has the DNA TGTGCCATCAGAGGGACATCGGGACCCTCCTACAATGAGCAGTTCTTC. This chain connects TRBV10-3 to TRBJ2-1; the D gene is possibly TRBD1 (6 bases). The germline V gene has CDR1 ENHRY and CDR2 SYGVKD. CDR3 length: 16 amino acids. The V and J ends lost 6 bases and 0 bases respectively, with 15 bases between them.

The J gene is TRBJ2-7, the V gene TRBV5-1; TRBD2 matches at 13 bases. Per the germline V gene, CDR1 is SGHRS and CDR2 is YFSETQ. With 4 bases clipped from V and 4 bases from J, the junction kept 8 bases outside the gene matches. This CDR3 contains 16 residues. The CDR3 nucleotides are TGCGCCAGCAGCGACTGGACTAGCGGGAGAGTTTACGAGCAGTACTTC. Its translation is CASSDWTSGRVYEQYF.

This chain links TRBV9 with TRBJ2-1; D uncertain. This CDR3 is built from 14 residues. Germline loops: CDR1 SGDLS, CDR2 YYNGEE. The ends were cut back, 0 bases at V and 9 bases at J, with 13 bases in the middle. CDR3 sequence (DNA): TGTGCCAGCAGCGTAGGAAGAGTAGCTGCTGAGCAGTTCTTC. As protein: CASSVGRVAAEQFF.

V and J are TRBV12-5 and TRBJ1-2; D gene unclear. With 0 bases removed from V and 6 bases from J, the gap between germline ends came to 20 bases. CDR1 and CDR2 from the germline V gene are LGHNT and FRNRAP. This CDR3 comprises 17 residues. The CDR3 loop is CASGLVQVTRESDGYTF. In DNA form, the CDR3 reads TGTGCTAGTGGTTTGGTACAAGTGACCCGAGAATCAGATGGCTACACCTTC.

V and J are TRBV27 and TRBJ2-4, with 13 bases that match TRBD2. Trimming removed 3 bases from V and 3 bases from J; junction bases left unmatched: 8. Per germline, CDR1 MNHEY and CDR2 SMNVEV (reference sequence). The CDR3 consists of 18 residues. For the CDR3, the DNA is TGTGCCAGCAGTTTTCGACTAGCGGGAGGCGACATCAAAAACATTCAGTACTTC. The encoded protein is CASSFRLAGGDIKNIQYF.

The count of this clonotype is one. J is TRBJ2-1 and V is TRBV6-5; 7 bases agree with TRBD1. This CDR3 spans 16 amino acids. Germline loops: CDR1 MNHEY, CDR2 SVGAGI. V was pared by 3 bases and J by 0 bases, with 5 bases of the junction left unmatched. CDR3 sequence (DNA): TGTGCCAGCAGTTATGGGACAGAGAGCTCCTACAATGAGCAGTTCTTC. Translating it yields CASSYGTESSYNEQFF.

The chain carries TRBV27 and TRBJ2-5; 7 nucleotides agree with TRBD1. Germline assignment: CDR1 MNHEY and CDR2 SMNVEV (reference sequence). This CDR3 region has 16 residues. Germline trimming cut 5 bases from V and 5 bases from J; bases unmatched to any gene: 14. This CDR3 reads CASSPTGEGVAETQYF. CDR3 nucleotide sequence: TGTGCCAGCAGTCCAACAGGGGAAGGGGTAGCGGAGACCCAGTACTTC.